The present T cell receptor beta chain was sequenced within a study of T-cell reconstitution after alpha-beta-depleted transplantation in children. Study-wide results and limits: Approximately two months post-transplant, alpha-beta T cells reportedly originated from several hundred expanded graft clones. Elevated TCRbeta diversity at day 60 was traced, in some patients, to surviving recipient T cells and thymic progenitors. From newly produced T cells came most of the T-cell counts and diversity one year after transplant.

Preparation of the TCRbeta library was carried out with unique molecular identifiers. TCRdb used MiXCR to reprocess the PCR reads, holding one entry per CDR3 protein. The table shows around 240,000 distinct CDR3 sequences, with roughly 7.7% occurring only once. This CDR3 contains 13 residues. Germline V CDR1 and CDR2: MNHEY, SVGAGI. V shed 2 bases and J shed 5 bases, with 9 bases lying between them. Ten or more counts support this clonotype. Its matching antigen is unknown. The rearrangement uses TRBV6-5 and TRBJ1-1, with a tentative D call TRBD1 (6 bases). This TCR was recovered from a male patient younger than 18 who had a stem cell transplant for acute lymphoblastic leukemia, so the T cells may come from the graft donor. The sample here was PBMCs, mostly from graft donor cells, taken 180 days after TCRalphabeta/CD19-depleted stem cell transplant. The CDR3 sequence: CASSYIGGTEAFF. The CDR3 DNA reads TGTGCCAGCAGTTACATAGGGGGAACTGAAGCTTTCTTT.